This TCR beta chain appears in the sequencing data of a study of T cell responses to AZD1222 COVID-19 vaccine. Notes on the study in general: Only a handful of AZD1222 recipients tested seropositive at baseline.

The CDR3 runs to 16 residues. Germline V gene sequence: CDR1 KGHSH, CDR2 LQKENI. Trimming took 3 bases from V and 6 from J, leaving 15 bases between them. Assay: immunoSEQ multiplex PCR; the TCRdb copy retains only in-frame clones and omits some. This table has some 150,000 clones, more than 85% appearing once. This clone has just one count. The antigen remains unidentified. The clonotype comes from an adult who had recovered from COVID-19. The rearrangement links TRBV18 to TRBJ1-6; maybe TRBD1 (6 bases). This specimen consisted of peripheral blood, obtained after recovery from COVID-19. CDR3 sequence (DNA): TGTGCCAGCTCACCCTCAGGGGCTGTTCCTAATTCACCCCTCCACTTT. It specifies CASSPSGAVPNSPLHF.